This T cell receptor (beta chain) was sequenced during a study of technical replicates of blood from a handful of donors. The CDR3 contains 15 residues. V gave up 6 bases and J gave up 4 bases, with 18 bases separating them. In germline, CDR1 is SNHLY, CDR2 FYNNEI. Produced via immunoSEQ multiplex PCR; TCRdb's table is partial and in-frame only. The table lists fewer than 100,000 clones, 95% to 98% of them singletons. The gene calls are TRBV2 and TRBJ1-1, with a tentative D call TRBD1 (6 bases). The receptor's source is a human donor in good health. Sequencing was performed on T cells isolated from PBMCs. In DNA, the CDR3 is TGTGCCAGCAGCGTACTACAGGGTGGAGGCACTGAAGCTTTCTTT. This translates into CASSVLQGGGTEAFF.